A selection of T cell receptor beta chains follows, all from one sample in a study of blood T cell repertoires in COVID-19. The protocol was immunoSEQ multiplex PCR, while the TCRdb copy is restricted to in-frame clones and leaves out a portion. The repertoire holds approximately 530,000 clones, with less than 90% as singletons. The sequenced sample was peripheral blood. The receptor set was obtained from a woman aged 45 to 65 with COVID-19, enrolled during active disease. Each CDR3 is given with its conserved first and last residue.

TRBV12-3/TRBV12-4	TRBJ1-2	CASSFESPRDYTF
TRBV23-1	TRBJ1-4	CASALPPGQPNEKLFF
TRBV6-2/TRBV6-3	TRBJ1-1	CASSSRFGGSLF
TRBV5-1	TRBJ2-3	CASSFTSILEQYF
TRBV5-4	TRBJ2-1	CASSLNDRENNEQFF
TRBV2	TRBJ1-1	CASSEGNQDTLNTEAFF
TRBV5-5	TRBJ1-4	CASSLAGGDGEKLFF
TRBV3-1/TRBV3-2	TRBJ1-4	CASSQGLVNEKLFF
TRBV5-1	TRBJ2-5	CASSLLGQQETQYF
TRBV3-1/TRBV3-2	TRBJ2-1	CASSQIGQTASNEQFF
TRBV30	TRBJ1-2	CAWSPGDSDGYTF
TRBV29-1	TRBJ2-1	CSVVTGGAGHEQFF
TRBV29-1	TRBJ1-2	CSVELRQGGYGYTF
TRBV30	TRBJ2-6	CAWTADRAGANVLTF
TRBV11-2	TRBJ2-2	CASSLSWRGGRDTGELFF
TRBV10-1	TRBJ1-2	CASSGTREGYGYTF
TRBV6-1	TRBJ2-1	CASSEDRGEFF
TRBV20-1	TRBJ2-2	CSARTQARLFF
TRBV14	TRBJ2-7	CASSPRYAIEQYF
TRBV7-8	TRBJ2-1	CASSLLQGNYNEQFF
TRBV4-1	TRBJ1-4	CASSQVGGGHNEKLFF
TRBV30	TRBJ1-2	CAWSSPPQGGTF
TRBV5-5	TRBJ2-5	CASSYLIGTSGETQYF
TRBV5-5	TRBJ2-7	CASRARAGTALTYEQYF
TRBV7-8	TRBJ2-3	CASSSRTSADTQYF
TRBV7-2	TRBJ2-7	CASSLEARRNEQYF
TRBV27	TRBJ1-6	CASREPGQGASPLHF
TRBV19	TRBJ2-3	CASSTKQGKRDTQYF
TRBV6-6	TRBJ1-5	CASSQTGDQPQHF
TRBV28	TRBJ1-2	CASRNAGTTPDRAGTF
TRBV15	TRBJ1-2	CATSPRTGRPNYGYTF
TRBV10-3	TRBJ2-7	CATLGTGSYEQYF
TRBV5-1	TRBJ1-2	CASSFDSLYGYTF
TRBV3-1/TRBV3-2	TRBJ1-2	CASSQRGQGFDYGYTF
TRBV4-2	TRBJ2-6	CASSQGRGGTGANVLTF
TRBV19	TRBJ2-3	CASSLPTGLTDTQYF
TRBV5-1	TRBJ1-4	CASSPGRVATNEKLFF
TRBV28	TRBJ1-1	CATQLDRVRNTEAFF
TRBV7-8	TRBJ1-1	CASSLEPLEPGGVGAFF
TRBV19	TRBJ2-1	CASSRAGGSYNEQFF
TRBV7-8	TRBJ1-2	CASSSAAEFYGYTF
TRBV6-1	TRBJ2-7	CASSEVGAEQYF
TRBV6-5	TRBJ1-1	CASIKQGNTEAFF
TRBV5-1	TRBJ1-2	CASSLWVGGGDGYTF
TRBV19	TRBJ2-5	CASSIPGGGETQYF
TRBV5-6	TRBJ2-1	CASSLVPGANNEQFF
TRBV29-1	TRBJ1-1	CSVVQGTEAFF
TRBV7-2	TRBJ2-7	CASRQGPTYEQYF
TRBV9	TRBJ2-1	CASSVVEADSYNEQFF
TRBV29-1	TRBJ2-7	CSAGYSYEQYF
TRBV3-1/TRBV3-2	TRBJ1-3	CASSQPSGYSGNTIYF
TRBV27	TRBJ1-5	CASSFVAGNQPQHF
TRBV21-1	TRBJ2-1	CASSKGQGQGNNEQFF
TRBV10-3	TRBJ1-1	CAISEAPGGAGTEAFF
TRBV10-2	TRBJ1-2	CASGEPRDRKDGYGYTF
TRBV9	TRBJ2-7	CASSLGARGSYEQYF
TRBV6-5	TRBJ1-6	CASRGRENSPLHF
TRBV10-1	TRBJ2-3	CASSARQGHTDTQYF
TRBV6-5	TRBJ1-6	CASRVAGTENSPLHF
TRBV28	TRBJ2-7	CASSSQGPIYEQYF